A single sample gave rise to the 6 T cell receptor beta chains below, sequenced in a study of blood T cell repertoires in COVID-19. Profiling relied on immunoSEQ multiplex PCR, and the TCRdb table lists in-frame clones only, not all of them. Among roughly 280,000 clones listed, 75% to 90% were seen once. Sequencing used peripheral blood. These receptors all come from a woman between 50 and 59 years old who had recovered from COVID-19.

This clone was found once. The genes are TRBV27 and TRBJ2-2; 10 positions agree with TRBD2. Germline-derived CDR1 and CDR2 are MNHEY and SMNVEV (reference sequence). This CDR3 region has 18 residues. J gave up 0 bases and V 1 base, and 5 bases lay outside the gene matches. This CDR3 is CASSLYGLAAANTGELFF. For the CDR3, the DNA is TGTGCCAGCAGTTTATACGGACTAGCGGCCGCGAACACCGGGGAGCTGTTTTTT.

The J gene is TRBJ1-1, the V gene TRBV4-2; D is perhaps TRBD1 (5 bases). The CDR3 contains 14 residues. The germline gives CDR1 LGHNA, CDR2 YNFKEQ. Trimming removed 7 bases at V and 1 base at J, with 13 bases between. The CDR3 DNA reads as TGTGCCAGCACCGTAAGGACACCGAACACTGAAGCTTTCTTT. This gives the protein CASTVRTPNTEAFF.

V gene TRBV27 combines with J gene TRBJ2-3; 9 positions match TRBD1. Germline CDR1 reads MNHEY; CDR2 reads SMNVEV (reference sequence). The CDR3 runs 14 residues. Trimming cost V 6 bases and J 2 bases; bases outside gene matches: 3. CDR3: CASRRQGDTDTQYF. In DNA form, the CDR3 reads TGTGCCAGCAGGAGACAGGGGGACACAGATACGCAGTATTTT.

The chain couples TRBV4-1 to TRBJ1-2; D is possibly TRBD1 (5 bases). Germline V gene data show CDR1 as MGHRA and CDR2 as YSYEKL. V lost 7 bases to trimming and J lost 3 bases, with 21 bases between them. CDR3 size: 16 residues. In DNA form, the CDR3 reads TGCGCCAGCACCCTAAATCCGGTCCGGGGGGACTATGGCTACACCTTC. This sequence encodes CASTLNPVRGDYGYTF.

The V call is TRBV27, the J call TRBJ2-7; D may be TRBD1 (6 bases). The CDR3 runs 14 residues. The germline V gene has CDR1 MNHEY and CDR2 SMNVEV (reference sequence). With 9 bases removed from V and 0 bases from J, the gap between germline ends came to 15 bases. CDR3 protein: CASQPTGSSYEQYF. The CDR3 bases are TGTGCCAGTCAACCTACAGGGAGCTCCTACGAGCAGTACTTC.

The CDR3 loop reads CASSGTDPYTEAFF. Written as DNA, the CDR3 is TGTGCCAGCAGCGGGACAGACCCTTACACTGAAGCTTTCTTT. The V call is TRBV9, the J call TRBJ1-1; maybe TRBD1 (6 bases). Germline lookup yields CDR1 SGDLS and CDR2 YYNGEE. This CDR3 is 14 amino acids long. The V gene lost 3 bases and the J gene lost 3 bases, with 12 bases spanning the gap. Combining the CDR3 with reference TRBV9 and TRBJ1-1 gives the whole variable domain DSGVTQTPKHLITATGQRVTLRCSPRSGDLSVYWYQQSLDQGLQFLIQYYNGEERAKGNILERFSAQQFPDLHSELNLSSLELGDSALYFCASSGTDPYTEAFFGQGTRLTVV.